This TCR beta chain originates from a study of blood T cell repertoires in COVID-19. Across the whole study: From the United States, Italy and Spain came samples of acute and convalescent COVID-19.

This clone was observed a handful of times. The germline CDR1 and CDR2 sequences are SNHLY and FYNNEI. V was clipped by 4 bases and J by 4 bases; unmatched bases: 5. The CDR3 covers 14 residues. Sequencing was performed with immunoSEQ multiplex PCR; in TCRdb, only in-frame clones are kept and a portion is missing. The repertoire holds hundreds of thousands of clones, with 70% to 90% as singletons. The chain carries TRBV2 and TRBJ1-1; 8 bases are shared with TRBD1. The TCR sequence derives from a woman in her 40s with acute COVID-19. Input material: PBMCs or T cells enriched from blood (not recorded which). The chain's CDR3 is CASSVRGLGTEAFF. The CDR3 DNA reads TGTGCCAGCAGTGTCAGGGGGCTGGGCACTGAAGCTTTCTTT.